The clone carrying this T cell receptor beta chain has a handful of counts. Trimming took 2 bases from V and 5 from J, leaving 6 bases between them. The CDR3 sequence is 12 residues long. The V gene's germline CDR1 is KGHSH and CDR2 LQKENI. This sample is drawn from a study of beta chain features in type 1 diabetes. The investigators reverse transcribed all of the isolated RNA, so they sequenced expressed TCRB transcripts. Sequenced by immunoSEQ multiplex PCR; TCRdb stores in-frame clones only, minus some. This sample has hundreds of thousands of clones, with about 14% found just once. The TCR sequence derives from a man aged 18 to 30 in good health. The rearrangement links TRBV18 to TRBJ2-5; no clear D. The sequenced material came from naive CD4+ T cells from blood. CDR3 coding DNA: TGTGCCAGCTCACCAACCCGGGAGACCCAGTACTTC. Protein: CASSPTRETQYF. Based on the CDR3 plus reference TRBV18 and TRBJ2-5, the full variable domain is NAGVMQNPRHLVRRRGQEARLRCSPMKGHSHVYWYRQLPEEGLKFMVYLQKENIIDESGMPKERFSAEFPKEGPSILRIQQVVRGDSAAYFCASSPTRETQYFGPGTRLLVL.